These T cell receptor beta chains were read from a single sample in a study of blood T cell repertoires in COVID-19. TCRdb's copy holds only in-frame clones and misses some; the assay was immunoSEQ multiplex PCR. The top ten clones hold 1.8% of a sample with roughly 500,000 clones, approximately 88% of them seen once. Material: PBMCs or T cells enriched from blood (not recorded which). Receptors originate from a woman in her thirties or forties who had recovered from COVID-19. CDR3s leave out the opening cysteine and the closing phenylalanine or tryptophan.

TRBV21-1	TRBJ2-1	ASSKKIVSPAGANEQF
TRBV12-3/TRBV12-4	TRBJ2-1	ASSFLAGGGQF
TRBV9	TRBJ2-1	ASSPRDYSYNEQF
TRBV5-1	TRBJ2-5	ASTPRTVGFQGTQY
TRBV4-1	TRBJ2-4	ASSQQVLNSLNIQY
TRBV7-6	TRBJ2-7	ASSLPLAGLYEQY
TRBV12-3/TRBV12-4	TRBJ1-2	ASTNPGSYGYT
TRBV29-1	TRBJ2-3	SVSREDTQY
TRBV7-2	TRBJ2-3	ASSFDTPVSTDTQY
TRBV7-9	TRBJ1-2	ASGTAQGYGYT
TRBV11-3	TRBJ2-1	ASSFYDSGRELGEQF
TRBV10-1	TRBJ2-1	ASSEQQGGVNEQF
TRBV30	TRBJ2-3	AWSAAYRVDTDTQY
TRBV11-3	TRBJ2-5	ASSFGGGPQETQY
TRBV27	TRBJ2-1	ASSLSVAGIPHNEQF
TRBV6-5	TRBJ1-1	ASRNTGVWISEAF
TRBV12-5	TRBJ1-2	ASGQDGSYGYT
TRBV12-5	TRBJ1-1	ASGLLPVNTEAF
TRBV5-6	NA	ASSLVGSSYEQY
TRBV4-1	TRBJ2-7	ASSQETSGSYEQY
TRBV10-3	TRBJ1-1	AISDPGQINTEAF
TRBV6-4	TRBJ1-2	ASSETGGNYGYT
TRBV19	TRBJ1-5	ASSTVWGRGGQPQH
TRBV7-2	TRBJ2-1	ASSSRYNEQF
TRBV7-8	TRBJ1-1	ASSQGRASGGDEAF
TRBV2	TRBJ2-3	ASRRASGYTDTQY
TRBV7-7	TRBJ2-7	ASSLAGAPYEQY
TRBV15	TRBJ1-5	ATSRDSEGGQPQH
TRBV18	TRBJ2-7	ASSPRAGGPYEQY
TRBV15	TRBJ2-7	ATSRASSGTPYEQY
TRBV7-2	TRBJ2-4	ASIEGDLIAKNIQY
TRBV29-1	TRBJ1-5	SVVEGAYNQPQH
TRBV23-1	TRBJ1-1	ASSQSKGSEAF
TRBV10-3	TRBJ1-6	AISESSASYNSPLH
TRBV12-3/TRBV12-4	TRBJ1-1	ASSLIGITEAF
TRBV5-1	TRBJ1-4	ASSPRGREKLF
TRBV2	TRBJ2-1	ASSIRLVGIRNEQF
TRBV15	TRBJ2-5	ATSRDPPTSGSPETQY
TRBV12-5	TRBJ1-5	ASGDSLNQPQH
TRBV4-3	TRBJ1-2	ASSQDVDRPVYGYT